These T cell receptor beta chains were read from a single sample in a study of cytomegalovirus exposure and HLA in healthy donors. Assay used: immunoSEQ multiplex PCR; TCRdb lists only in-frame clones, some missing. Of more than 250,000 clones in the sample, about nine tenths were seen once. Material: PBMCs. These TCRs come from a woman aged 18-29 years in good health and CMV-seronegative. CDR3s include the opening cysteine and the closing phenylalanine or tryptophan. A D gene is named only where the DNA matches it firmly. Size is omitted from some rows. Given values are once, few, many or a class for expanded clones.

cdr3_aa: CASSLEGWGSNQPQHF; cdr3_nt: TGTGCCAGCAGCTTAGAGGGCTGGGGCAGCAATCAGCCCCAGCATTTT; v_call: TRBV7-9; j_call: TRBJ1-5; clone_size: .; d_call: .
cdr3_aa: CASSDRQGSLNTEAFF; cdr3_nt: TGTGCCAGCAGCGACAGACAGGGGTCACTGAACACTGAAGCTTTCTTT; v_call: TRBV9; j_call: TRBJ1-1; clone_size: .; d_call: TRBD1
cdr3_aa: CASTQTSGSDEQYF; cdr3_nt: TGTGCCAGTACCCAGACTAGCGGGAGTGACGAGCAGTACTTC; v_call: TRBV19; j_call: TRBJ2-7; clone_size: .; d_call: TRBD2
cdr3_aa: CASSPGGDYTF; cdr3_nt: TGTGCCAGCAGCCCGGGGGGAGACTACACCTTC; v_call: TRBV7-6; j_call: TRBJ1-2; clone_size: .; d_call: .
cdr3_aa: CASRPWGDRDEQYF; cdr3_nt: TGTGCCAGCAGACCATGGGGAGACAGGGACGAGCAGTACTTC; v_call: TRBV6-5; j_call: TRBJ2-7; clone_size: .; d_call: TRBD1
cdr3_aa: CASNGLAGSIEQFF; cdr3_nt: TGTGCCAGCAATGGTCTAGCGGGAAGTATTGAGCAGTTCTTC; v_call: TRBV7-2; j_call: TRBJ2-1; clone_size: .; d_call: TRBD2
cdr3_aa: CASSDAWAGSGNTIYF; cdr3_nt: TGTGCCAGCAGTGATGCCTGGGCCGGCTCTGGAAACACCATATATTTT; v_call: TRBV6-1; j_call: TRBJ1-3; clone_size: .; d_call: .
cdr3_aa: CASSTRAGGAYEQYF; cdr3_nt: TGTGCCAGCAGTACTCGGGCGGGGGGAGCCTACGAGCAGTACTTC; v_call: TRBV27; j_call: TRBJ2-7; clone_size: .; d_call: TRBD2
cdr3_aa: CASSPGSLDEQYF; cdr3_nt: TGTGCCAGCAGCCCGGGGAGTTTAGACGAGCAGTACTTC; v_call: TRBV11-2; j_call: TRBJ2-7; clone_size: .; d_call: .
cdr3_aa: CASSQGDWGSYTGELFF; cdr3_nt: TGTGCCAGCAGCCAGGGGGACTGGGGGTCCTACACCGGGGAGCTGTTTTTT; v_call: TRBV4-2; j_call: TRBJ2-2; clone_size: .; d_call: .
cdr3_aa: CAISESTLGLGDSGNTIYF; cdr3_nt: TGTGCCATCAGTGAGTCGACTCTCGGCCTCGGGGATTCTGGAAACACCATATATTTT; v_call: TRBV10-3; j_call: TRBJ1-3; clone_size: .; d_call: .
cdr3_aa: CASSPGLAGYEQYF; cdr3_nt: TGCGCCAGCAGCCCGGGACTAGCGGGCTACGAGCAGTACTTC; v_call: TRBV4-1; j_call: TRBJ2-7; clone_size: .; d_call: TRBD2
cdr3_aa: CASSVAQGAIDEQFF; cdr3_nt: TGTGCCAGCAGCGTAGCACAGGGGGCAATCGATGAGCAGTTCTTC; v_call: TRBV9; j_call: TRBJ2-1; clone_size: .; d_call: TRBD1
cdr3_aa: CASMGGLAGGPGSTDTQYF; cdr3_nt: TGTGCCAGCATGGGGGGACTAGCGGGAGGTCCCGGTAGCACAGATACGCAGTATTTT; v_call: TRBV27; j_call: TRBJ2-3; clone_size: once; d_call: TRBD2
cdr3_aa: CASSSTGPNYGYTF; cdr3_nt: TGTGCCAGCAGTTCGACAGGGCCTAACTATGGCTACACCTTC; v_call: TRBV6-5; j_call: TRBJ1-2; clone_size: .; d_call: TRBD1
cdr3_aa: CASSYDRGHEQYF; cdr3_nt: TGTGCCAGCAGTTACGACAGGGGCCACGAGCAGTACTTC; v_call: TRBV6-5; j_call: TRBJ2-7; clone_size: once; d_call: TRBD1
cdr3_aa: CASSYVPGPFYEQYF; cdr3_nt: TGTGCCAGCAGTTACGTCCCAGGGCCATTCTACGAGCAGTACTTC; v_call: TRBV6-5; j_call: TRBJ2-7; clone_size: .; d_call: .
cdr3_aa: CASSLTQGTTEAFF; cdr3_nt: TGTGCCAGCAGTTTAACCCAGGGGACCACTGAAGCTTTCTTT; v_call: TRBV27; j_call: TRBJ1-1; clone_size: few; d_call: .
cdr3_aa: CASSRGPNTEAFF; cdr3_nt: TGTGCCAGCAGCAGGGGTCCGAACACTGAAGCTTTCTTT; v_call: TRBV7-6; j_call: TRBJ1-1; clone_size: .; d_call: .
cdr3_aa: CASSLGGSHYNEQFF; cdr3_nt: TGTGCCAGCAGCTTGGGCGGGTCCCACTACAATGAGCAGTTCTTC; v_call: TRBV5-4; j_call: TRBJ2-1; clone_size: few; d_call: .
cdr3_aa: CASSLMSREDSNQPQHF; cdr3_nt: TGTGCCAGCAGCTTGATGTCCAGGGAGGACAGCAATCAGCCCCAGCATTTT; v_call: TRBV5-6; j_call: TRBJ1-5; clone_size: .; d_call: .
cdr3_aa: CASTSYWNGEDTQYF; cdr3_nt: TGTGCCAGCACCTCCTACTGGAACGGGGAAGATACGCAGTATTTT; v_call: TRBV5-6; j_call: TRBJ2-3; clone_size: .; d_call: .
cdr3_aa: CASSQDVGLAPQEQFF; cdr3_nt: TGCGCCAGCAGCCAAGACGTGGGCCTAGCCCCACAGGAGCAGTTCTTC; v_call: TRBV4-3; j_call: TRBJ2-1; clone_size: .; d_call: .